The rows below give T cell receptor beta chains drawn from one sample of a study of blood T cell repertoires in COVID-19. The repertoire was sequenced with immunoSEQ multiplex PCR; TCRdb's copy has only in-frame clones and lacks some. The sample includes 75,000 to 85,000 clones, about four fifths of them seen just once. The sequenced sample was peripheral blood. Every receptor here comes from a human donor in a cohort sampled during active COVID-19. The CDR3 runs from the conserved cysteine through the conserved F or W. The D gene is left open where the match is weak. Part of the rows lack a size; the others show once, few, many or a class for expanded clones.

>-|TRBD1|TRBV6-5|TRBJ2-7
CASSRQGSLSYEQYF
TGTGCCAGCAGCCGACAGGGGTCCCTTTCCTACGAGCAGTACTTC
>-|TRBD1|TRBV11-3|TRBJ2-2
CASSLDLMGQKNTGELFF
TGTGCCAGCAGCTTAGATCTGATGGGACAGAAGAACACCGGGGAGCTGTTTTTT
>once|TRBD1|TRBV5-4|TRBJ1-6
CASSTDRADSPLHF
TGTGCCAGCAGCACCGACAGGGCCGATTCACCCCTCCACTTT
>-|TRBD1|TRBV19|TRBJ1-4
CASSLQGLKEKLFF
TGTGCCAGTAGTTTACAGGGGCTGAAGGAAAAACTGTTTTTT
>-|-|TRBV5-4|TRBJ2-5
CASSLGSQETQYF
TGTGCCAGCAGCTTGGGTTCTCAAGAGACCCAGTACTTC
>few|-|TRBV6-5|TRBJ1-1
CASSSGAEAFF
TGTGCCAGCAGTTCGGGGGCTGAAGCTTTCTTT
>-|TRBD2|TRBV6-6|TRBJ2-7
CASSYSPAGLTEQYF
TGTGCCAGCAGTTACTCTCCAGCGGGGCTAACGGAGCAGTACTTC
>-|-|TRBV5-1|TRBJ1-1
CASSLGRRANTEAFF
TGCGCCAGCAGCTTGGGGCGGAGGGCTAACACTGAAGCTTTCTTT
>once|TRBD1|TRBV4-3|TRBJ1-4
CASSPGTGEEKLFF
TGCGCCAGCAGCCCGGGGACAGGAGAAGAAAAACTGTTTTTT
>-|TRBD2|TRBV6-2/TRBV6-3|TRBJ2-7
CASSYTGGAIEQYF
TGTGCCAGCAGTTACACCGGGGGGGCGATCGAGCAGTACTTC
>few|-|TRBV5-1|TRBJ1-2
CASSSTRTEGDGYTF
TGCGCCAGCAGCTCGACCCGCACTGAGGGGGATGGCTACACCTTC
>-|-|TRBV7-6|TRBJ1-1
CASSLYRRQVLMNTEAFF
TGTGCCAGCAGCTTATACCGCAGACAGGTCCTAATGAACACTGAAGCTTTCTTT
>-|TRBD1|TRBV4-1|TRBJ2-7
CASSQRQGYEQYF
TGCGCCAGCAGCCAGCGACAGGGGTACGAGCAGTACTTC
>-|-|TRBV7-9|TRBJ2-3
CASSLPPPRTDTQYF
TGTGCCAGCAGCTTACCTCCCCCTCGCACAGATACGCAGTATTTT
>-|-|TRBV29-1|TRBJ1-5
CSVRVGGSNQPQHF
TGCAGCGTGAGGGTAGGAGGGTCAAATCAGCCCCAGCATTTT
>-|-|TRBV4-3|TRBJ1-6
CASSQDPRSSYNSPLHF
TGCGCCAGCAGCCAAGATCCGAGAAGCTCCTATAATTCACCCCTCCACTTT
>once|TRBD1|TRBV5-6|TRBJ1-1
CASSLVGTGATEAFF
TGTGCCAGCAGCTTGGTAGGGACAGGGGCCACTGAAGCTTTCTTT
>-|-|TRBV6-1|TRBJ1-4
CASSGVGLGAGEKLFF
TGTGCCAGCAGTGGAGTGGGATTGGGGGCCGGTGAAAAACTGTTTTTT
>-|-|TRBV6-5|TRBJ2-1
CASSLMSSYNEQFF
TGTGCCAGCAGTCTTATGAGCTCCTACAATGAGCAGTTCTTC
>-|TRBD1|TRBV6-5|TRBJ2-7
CASSATGQGSYEQYF
TGTGCCAGCAGCGCGACGGGACAGGGATCTTACGAGCAGTACTTC
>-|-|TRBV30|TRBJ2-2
CAWKLQNTGELFF
TGTGCCTGGAAACTGCAGAACACCGGGGAGCTGTTTTTT
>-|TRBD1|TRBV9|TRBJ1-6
CASSASGTGGSPLHF
TGTGCCAGCAGCGCCTCCGGGACAGGGGGCTCACCCCTCCACTTT
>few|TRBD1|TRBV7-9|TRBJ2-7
CASSLGQSSYEQYF
TGTGCCAGCAGTTTGGGACAGAGCTCCTACGAGCAGTACTTC
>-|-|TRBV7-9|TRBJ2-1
CASSLSHRENEQFF
TGTGCCAGCAGCTTATCGCACAGGGAGAATGAGCAGTTCTTC
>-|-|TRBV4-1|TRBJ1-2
CASSQDQDLGGYTF
TGCGCCAGCAGCCAAGACCAGGATCTTGGTGGCTACACCTTC
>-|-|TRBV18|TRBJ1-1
CASSSVNTEAFF
TGTGCCAGCTCCTCAGTGAACACTGAAGCTTTCTTT
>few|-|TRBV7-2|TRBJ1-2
CASSPGDEKGYTF
TGTGCCAGCAGCCCAGGGGACGAAAAGGGCTACACCTTC
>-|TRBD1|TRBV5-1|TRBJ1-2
CASSTDRNYGYTF
TGCGCCAGCAGCACGGACAGGAACTATGGCTACACCTTC
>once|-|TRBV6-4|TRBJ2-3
CASSDDGRVTDTQYF
TGTGCCAGCAGTGACGATGGCAGGGTCACAGATACGCAGTATTTT
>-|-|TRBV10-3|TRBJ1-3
CAIRQGSSSGNTIYF
TGTGCCATCAGACAGGGTTCATCCTCTGGAAACACCATATATTTT
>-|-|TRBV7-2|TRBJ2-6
CASSFAPGVGANVLTF
TGTGCCAGCAGCTTCGCGCCGGGGGTGGGGGCCAACGTCCTGACTTTC
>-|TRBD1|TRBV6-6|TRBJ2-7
CASSYSGQGAYEQYF
TGTGCCAGCAGTTACTCCGGACAGGGGGCGTACGAGCAGTACTTC
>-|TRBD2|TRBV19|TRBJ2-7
CASSGGTSYEQYF
TGTGCCAGTAGCGGGGGGACCTCCTACGAGCAGTACTTC
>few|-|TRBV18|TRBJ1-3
CASSPFGGKNAGGNTIYF
TGTGCCAGCTCACCGTTTGGGGGAAAAAATGCGGGAGGAAACACCATATATTTT
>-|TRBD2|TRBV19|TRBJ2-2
CASSIPGGLDTGELFF
TGTGCCAGTAGTATTCCGGGGGGGCTTGACACCGGGGAGCTGTTTTTT
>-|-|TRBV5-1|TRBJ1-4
CASRQATNEKLFF
TGCGCCAGCCGACAGGCAACTAATGAAAAACTGTTTTTT
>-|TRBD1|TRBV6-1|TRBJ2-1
CASSEVQGAPYNEQFF
TGTGCCAGCAGTGAGGTTCAGGGGGCTCCCTACAATGAGCAGTTCTTC
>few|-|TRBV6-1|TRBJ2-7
CASSEQGMGEQYF
TGTGCCAGCAGTGAACAGGGTATGGGCGAGCAGTACTTC
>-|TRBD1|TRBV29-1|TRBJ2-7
CSVGEGASYEQYF
TGCAGCGTTGGTGAGGGGGCCTCCTACGAGCAGTACTTC
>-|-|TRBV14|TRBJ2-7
CASSQNSRYEQYF
TGTGCCAGCAGCCAGAACAGTCGCTACGAGCAGTACTTC
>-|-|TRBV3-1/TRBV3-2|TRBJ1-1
CASSQFGGGNTEAFF
TGTGCCAGCAGCCAATTCGGGGGAGGGAACACTGAAGCTTTCTTT
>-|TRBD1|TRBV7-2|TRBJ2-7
CASRQDRGGSYEQYF
TGTGCCAGCAGGCAAGACAGGGGAGGCTCCTACGAGCAGTACTTC